Listed here are 16 T cell receptor beta chains from one sample, sequenced in a study of T cell changes during pregnancy in multiple sclerosis. Produced via immunoSEQ multiplex PCR; TCRdb's table is partial and in-frame only. Of roughly 120,000 clones listed, more than 85% are singletons. The sample was peripheral blood, taken in the third trimester of pregnancy. These receptors were collected from a female donor with multiple sclerosis, enrolled in a pregnancy study.

V and J are TRBV18 and TRBJ1-5, with a tentative D call TRBD1 (6 bases). This CDR3 region has 11 residues. Germline CDR1 is KGHSH and CDR2 is LQKENI. Trimming cost V 6 bases and J 12 bases, with 12 bases left between them. The CDR3 region is CASSRGGSQHF. For the CDR3, the DNA is TGTGCCAGCTCGAGGGGGGGAAGCCAGCATTTT. The variable domain in full, with the rest retrieved from reference TRBV18 and TRBJ1-5, is NAGVMQNPRHLVRRRGQEARLRCSPMKGHSHVYWYRQLPEEGLKFMVYLQKENIIDESGMPKERFSAEFPKEGPSILRIQQVVRGDSAAYFCASSRGGSQHFGDGTRLSIL.

The rearrangement joins TRBV6-1 to TRBJ1-1; a possible D gene is TRBD1 (5 bases). The CDR3 has 14 amino acids. Between the trimmed V and J ends, which lost 4 bases and 1 base, there was a span of 10 bases. Germline V gene sequence: CDR1 MNHNS, CDR2 SASEGT. For the CDR3, the DNA is TGTGCCAGCAGTGTAGGGCAGGGGAACACTGAAGCTTTCTTT. Protein sequence: CASSVGQGNTEAFF.

This clone was seen a single time. V and J are TRBV5-6 and TRBJ2-1; 10 bases line up with TRBD2. The CDR3 covers 15 residues. The germline gives CDR1 SGHDT, CDR2 YYEEEE. After removal of 2 bases from V and 5 bases from J, the junction contained 4 bases not matched to a gene. CDR3 DNA sequence: TGTGCCAGCAGCTTCGGACTAGCGGAGGACAATGAGCAGTTCTTC. It encodes CASSFGLAEDNEQFF. The whole variable domain, filled in from reference TRBV5-6 and TRBJ2-1, reads DAGVTQSPTHLIKTRGQQVTLRCSPKSGHDTVSWYQQALGQGPQFIFQYYEEEERQRGNFPDRFSGHQFPNYSSELNVNALLLGDSALYLCASSFGLAEDNEQFFGPGTRLTVL.

The chain links TRBV30 to TRBJ1-1, with D unresolved. The germline gives CDR1 GTSNPN, CDR2 SVGIG (reference sequence). This CDR3 is built from 14 residues. V shed 0 bases and J shed 1 base, with 9 bases lying between them. The CDR3 reads CAWSVGRGNTEAFF. CDR3 nucleotides: TGTGCCTGGAGTGTAGGACGGGGGAACACTGAAGCTTTCTTT.

This chain uses TRBV27 with TRBJ2-7; TRBD2 might be the D (6 bases). The germline CDR1 and CDR2 sequences are MNHEY and SMNVEV (reference sequence). The CDR3 covers 12 residues. With 2 bases removed from V and 7 bases from J, the gap between germline ends came to 9 bases. CDR3 nucleotides: TGTGCCAGCAGTTTAAGGGCGGGGGAGCAGTACTTC. Its translation: CASSLRAGEQYF.

This chain joins TRBV18 and TRBJ1-1, with D perhaps matching TRBD1 (6 bases). Per the germline V gene, CDR1 is KGHSH and CDR2 is LQKENI. The ends were cut back, 3 bases at V and 1 base at J, with 9 bases in the middle. This CDR3 contains 14 residues. DNA of the CDR3: TGTGCCAGCTCACCCTGGACAGAGAACACTGAAGCTTTCTTT. Protein sequence: CASSPWTENTEAFF.

The J gene is TRBJ1-1, the V gene TRBV27, with D uncertain. This CDR3 is built from 13 residues. CDR1 MNHEY and CDR2 SMNVEV come from the germline V gene (reference sequence). V lost 6 bases and J lost 1, with 9 bases in between. The CDR3, as DNA: TGTGCCAGCAGGCGTAACCAGAACACTGAAGCTTTCTTT. Translating gives CASRRNQNTEAFF.

Regarding this clone: At one of its ends the junction is not consistent with the germline gene, which may arise from a read error. Additional DNA sequences in this sample encode the identical CDR3. The chain carries TRBV19 and TRBJ1-2; TRBD1 matches at 9 bases. This CDR3 has 13 residues. CDR1 and CDR2 from the germline V gene are LNHDA and SQIVND (reference sequence). The CDR3 spells CASRGTGSYGYTF. The CDR3 region has the DNA TGTGCCAGTAGGGGGACAGGGTCCTATGGCTACACTTTC.

The rearrangement links TRBV6-5 to TRBJ1-2, with 7 bases fitting TRBD1. In germline, CDR1 is MNHEY, CDR2 SVGAGI. The CDR3 loop spans 13 amino acids. The junction had 9 bases not matched to a gene; V was cut back by 6 bases and J by 8 bases. The CDR3, as DNA: TGTGCCAGCAGGCCTGACAGGGCGGGGGGCTACACCTTC. Translated, it gives CASRPDRAGGYTF.

CDR3 bases: TGTGCCAGTAGTATCGACCCCGGGCGGGGAAAACCCCAGCATTTT. Protein: CASSIDPGRGKPQHF. The chain couples TRBV19 to TRBJ1-5; D gene ambiguous. Trimming left V 3 bases short and J 10 bases short, with 19 bases between. The V gene's germline CDR1 is LNHDA and CDR2 SQIVND (reference sequence). The CDR3 is made up of 15 amino acids.

The chain employs TRBV5-1 and TRBJ2-3; D is perhaps TRBD1 (6 bases). CDR1 and CDR2 (germline): SGHRS, YFSETQ. V lost 5 bases and J 8 bases, leaving 9 bases between the germline ends. The CDR3 runs to 11 residues. CDR3 bases: TGCGCCAGCAGTCGAGGGGGTACGCAGTATTTT. Its translation: CASSRGGTQYF.

This clone was found once. The V call is TRBV7-6, the J call TRBJ2-2, with 10 bases lining up with TRBD1. The CDR3 consists of 16 residues. Germline trimming cut 5 bases from V and 4 bases from J; bases unmatched to any gene: 7. Germline V CDR1 and CDR2: SGHVS, FNYEAQ. CDR3 region: CASSPSGQGTTGELFF. The CDR3 region has the DNA TGTGCCAGCAGCCCCTCGGGACAGGGGACCACCGGGGAGCTGTTTTTT.

This chain connects TRBV9 to TRBJ2-7; 7 bases fit TRBD1. J gave up 4 bases and V 3 bases, and 7 bases lay outside the gene matches. In germline, CDR1 is SGDLS, CDR2 YYNGEE. The CDR3 is 14 amino acids. For the CDR3, the DNA is TGTGCCAGCAGCGAGGGGGACAGACTTTACGAGCAGTACTTC. Its protein product is CASSEGDRLYEQYF. The variable domain in full, with the rest retrieved from reference TRBV9 and TRBJ2-7, is DSGVTQTPKHLITATGQRVTLRCSPRSGDLSVYWYQQSLDQGLQFLIQYYNGEERAKGNILERFSAQQFPDLHSELNLSSLELGDSALYFCASSEGDRLYEQYFGPGTRLTVT.

J is TRBJ1-1 and V is TRBV6-1, with 7 bases matching TRBD1. In germline, CDR1 is MNHNS, CDR2 SASEGT. CDR3 length: 15 amino acids. J lost 1 base, V lost 6 bases, and 8 bases had no gene match. The CDR3 protein is CASRSQGRSNTEAFF. The DNA of the CDR3 is TGTGCCAGCAGGTCACAGGGGCGGTCGAACACTGAAGCTTTCTTT.

This clone occurred a few times. DNA for the CDR3: TGTGTGCCGGGACAGTCGAACTATGGCTACACCTTC. It specifies CVPGQSNYGYTF. The chain joins TRBV19 to TRBJ1-2; TRBD1 agrees at 7 bases. Germline V gene sequence: CDR1 LNHDA, CDR2 SQIVND (reference sequence). The CDR3 length is 12 residues.

The chain has TRBV7-8 and TRBJ1-2, with D maybe TRBD1 (5 bases). The V gene lost 4 bases and the J gene lost 3 bases, with 24 bases spanning the gap. CDR3 size: 18 residues. CDR1 and CDR2 from the germline V gene are SGHVS and FQNEAQ. DNA for the CDR3: TGTGCCAGCAGCTCCCCATTTTACCTAGGGCAGGGTGACTATGGCTACACCTTC. Translating gives CASSSPFYLGQGDYGYTF.